This TCR beta chain was recovered during a study of radiotherapy plus CTLA-4 blockade in lung cancer. As for the study in general: About 17% of enrolled patients responded objectively, and 31% had disease control. Notes on the study in general: In blood, after radiotherapy plus ipilimumab, tumor-derived TCR clones expanded. It was early blood T cell clone dynamics, with interferon-beta, that reportedly best predicted response.

The V segment lost 6 bases and the J segment 4 bases; nucleotides outside the gene matches: 8. The V gene's germline CDR1 is MNHNS and CDR2 SASEGT. The CDR3 spans 14 residues. This table comes from immunoSEQ multiplex PCR, and its TCRdb copy is limited to in-frame clones, with some not included. The sample includes 35,000 to 50,000 clones, roughly two thirds of them seen just once. As to this clone: Its specificity is not known.

The clonotype comes from a human donor with non-small cell lung cancer who had a complete response to radiotherapy plus ipilimumab. Sequences were derived from peripheral blood, sampled from a patient treated with radiotherapy plus ipilimumab. The gene calls are TRBV6-1 and TRBJ2-7; 8 bases map to TRBD1. The CDR3 bases are TGTGCCAGCAGCCTAGGACAGGGACCTTACGAGCAGTACTTC. Protein sequence: CASSLGQGPYEQYF.